The 27 T cell receptor beta chains below all came from one sample that was sequenced in a study of blood T cell repertoires in COVID-19. The data were produced by immunoSEQ multiplex PCR, yet TCRdb's version contains in-frame clones alone and is incomplete. The data show about 140,000 clones, roughly 79% seen once. Sequenced: peripheral blood. The receptors originated from a man aged 45-60 years with active or convalescent COVID-19.

This chain links TRBV27 with TRBJ2-3, with D perhaps TRBD1 (6 bases). CDR3 length: 16 residues. Deletions cut 8 bases from V and 0 bases from J, with 18 bases between. In germline, CDR1 is MNHEY, CDR2 SMNVEV (reference sequence). Written as DNA, the CDR3 is TGTGCCAGCTCCAGTCAGGGGTCCCTTAGCACAGATACGCAGTATTTT. It encodes CASSSQGSLSTDTQYF.

Only a few counts were recorded for this clone. The chain combines TRBV6-5 with TRBJ1-3; the D gene is possibly TRBD1 (6 bases). This CDR3 has 16 residues. The germline V gene has CDR1 MNHEY and CDR2 SVGAGI. V was shortened by 2 bases and J by 3 bases, with 14 bases between the two germline ends. CDR3 in DNA: TGTGCCAGCAGTTACACACAGGGCGACCTTGGAAACACCATATATTTT. It yields the protein CASSYTQGDLGNTIYF.

This clone was found a few times. The CDR3 is CASSALSPGGGGYTF. The CDR3 region has the DNA TGTGCCAGTAGTGCCTTATCCCCAGGGGGCGGCGGCTACACCTTC. This sequence joins TRBV19 and TRBJ1-2; TRBD1 agrees at 8 bases. Trimming at V came to 5 bases and at J to 8 bases, leaving 13 bases not matched to a gene. The CDR3 loop spans 15 amino acids. Germline CDR1 is LNHDA and CDR2 is SQIVND (reference sequence). Full variable domain (missing parts from reference TRBV19 and TRBJ1-2): DGGITQSPKYLFRKEGQNVTLSCEQNLNHDAMYWYRQDPGQGLRLIYYSQIVNDFQKGDIAEGYSVSREKKESFPLTVTSAQKNPTAFYLCASSALSPGGGGYTFGSGTRLTVV.

This rearrangement joins TRBV10-1 to TRBJ2-1, with a possible D match to TRBD2 (6 bases). Germline values: CDR1 WNHNN, CDR2 SYGVQD (reference sequence). The CDR3 has 13 amino acids. V lost 0 bases, J lost 9 bases, and 9 bases lay in between. Written as DNA, the CDR3 is TGCGCCAGCAGTGAGTCAGGGGAGGCTGAGCAGTTCTTC. It is translated as CASSESGEAEQFF.

The chain has TRBV6-4 and TRBJ1-4; no firm D call. The CDR3 is 15 amino acids. Trimming took 0 bases from V and 3 from J, leaving 8 bases between them. Germline loops: CDR1 MRHNA, CDR2 SNTAGT. This CDR3 is CASSDSAGANEKLFF. CDR3 sequence (DNA): TGTGCCAGCAGTGACTCGGCGGGTGCTAATGAAAAACTGTTTTTT.

The chain combines TRBV11-3 with TRBJ2-1; tentative D call: TRBD1 (6 bases). Trimming removed 6 bases from V and 8 bases from J, with 14 bases in between. CDR1 is SGHNT and CDR2 is YENEEA in the germline V gene. This CDR3 spans 13 amino acids. CDR3 protein: CASRSEGDDEQFF. In DNA, the CDR3 is TGTGCCAGCAGGTCCGAGGGGGACGATGAGCAGTTCTTC.

The V call is TRBV6-6, the J call TRBJ2-7; 8 nucleotides line up with TRBD1. The CDR3 runs 14 residues. CDR1 and CDR2 (germline): MNHNY, SVGAGI (reference sequence). Germline trimming cut 5 bases from V and 12 bases from J; bases unmatched to any gene: 15. The CDR3 protein is CASSQDRVGITAYF. CDR3 sequence (DNA): TGTGCCAGCAGTCAGGACAGGGTAGGGATTACGGCGTACTTC.

This clone was recorded at least ten times. This chain uses TRBV9 with TRBJ1-1; D is unclear. Germline CDR1 SGDLS, CDR2 YYNGEE. The V and J ends lost 3 bases and 2 bases respectively, with 11 bases between them. The CDR3 loop spans 14 amino acids. The CDR3 DNA reads TGTGCCAGCAGCGCGGCGGGGATAAACACTGAAGCTTTCTTT. Residues: CASSAAGINTEAFF.

The genes are TRBV7-9 and TRBJ2-5; unclear D gene. This CDR3 contains 15 residues. Germline V gives CDR1 SEHNR, CDR2 FQNEAQ (reference sequence). Trimming took off 5 bases at V and 2 bases at J, with 15 bases between the two ends. CDR3 in amino acids: CASSQSLANQETQYF. CDR3 nucleotide sequence: TGTGCCAGCAGCCAATCATTAGCAAATCAAGAGACCCAGTACTTC.

This clone has just a few counts. The rearrangement links TRBV18 to TRBJ1-1; 8 nucleotides align to TRBD1. Germline values: CDR1 KGHSH, CDR2 LQKENI. V shed 3 bases, J shed 2 bases, and the junction held 8 bases outside the gene matches. The CDR3 contains 16 residues. Here the CDR3 reads CASSPKPQGANTEAFF. As DNA, the CDR3 is TGTGCCAGCTCACCTAAACCCCAGGGGGCCAACACTGAAGCTTTCTTT.

CDR3 in DNA: TGCAGCGTGGGGGGGGTTACTAGCGGGAGAACCCACGAGCAGTACTTC. Its protein is CSVGGVTSGRTHEQYF. V gene TRBV29-1 combines with J gene TRBJ2-7, with TRBD2 matching over 11 bases. Trimming at V came to 6 bases and at J to 5 bases, leaving 15 bases not matched to a gene. The CDR3 covers 16 residues. Germline CDR1 and CDR2: SQVTM and ANQGSEA.

The J gene is TRBJ2-1, the V gene TRBV18; 11 positions agree with TRBD2. The CDR3 runs to 14 residues. CDR1 KGHSH and CDR2 LQKENI come from the germline V gene. V lost 3 bases and J lost 10; bases outside the gene matches: 5. The CDR3 coding sequence is TGTGCCAGCTCACCGGAACTAGCGGGAGTCGAGCAGTTCTTC. Translated, it gives CASSPELAGVEQFF.

The rearrangement uses TRBV5-4 and TRBJ1-1; maybe TRBD1 (5 bases). V dropped 6 bases and J dropped 1 base, with 19 bases sitting between them. Germline V lookup: CDR1 SGHNT, CDR2 YYREEE (reference sequence). The CDR3 loop spans 16 amino acids. This CDR3 reads CASTVKAGTPNTEAFF. The CDR3, as DNA: TGTGCCAGCACCGTGAAGGCAGGGACTCCGAACACTGAAGCTTTCTTT.

V gene TRBV11-2 combines with J gene TRBJ2-7; 7 nucleotides agree with TRBD2. In germline, CDR1 is SGHAT, CDR2 FQNNGV. The CDR3 has 17 residues. V was clipped by 0 bases and J by 0 bases; unmatched bases: 8. CDR3 residues: CASSLDRIRGSSYEQYF. The CDR3 coding sequence is TGTGCCAGCAGCTTAGATAGAATCCGCGGGAGCTCCTACGAGCAGTACTTC.

This clone was recorded only once. This chain's CDR3 is CASSPRTSSYNEQFF. Written as DNA, the CDR3 is TGTGCCAGCTCACCCAGGACAAGCTCCTACAATGAGCAGTTCTTC. The chain combines TRBV18 with TRBJ2-1; D might be TRBD1 (5 bases). The CDR3 has 15 amino acids. CDR1 and CDR2 (germline): KGHSH, LQKENI. V was trimmed by 3 bases and J by 0 bases, leaving 9 bases between them. Full variable domain (remainder filled in from reference TRBV18 and TRBJ2-1): NAGVMQNPRHLVRRRGQEARLRCSPMKGHSHVYWYRQLPEEGLKFMVYLQKENIIDESGMPKERFSAEFPKEGPSILRIQQVVRGDSAAYFCASSPRTSSYNEQFFGPGTRLTVL.

V and J are TRBV19 and TRBJ1-1, with D tentatively TRBD1 (6 bases). The germline V gene has CDR1 LNHDA and CDR2 SQIVND (reference sequence). This CDR3 spans 13 amino acids. V shed 0 bases and J shed 13 bases, with 15 bases lying between them. The CDR3 protein is CASSIDERQGIFF. CDR3 bases: TGTGCCAGTAGTATAGATGAGAGGCAGGGGATTTTCTTT.

The chain is built from TRBV15 and TRBJ2-1; TRBD2 might be the D (5 bases). The CDR3 loop spans 15 amino acids. The V gene lost 0 bases and the J gene lost 2 bases, with 8 bases spanning the gap. Germline loops: CDR1 LNHNV, CDR2 YYDKDF (reference sequence). In nucleotides, the CDR3 is TGTGCCACCAGCAGAGATGAGGGTACCTACAATGAGCAGTTCTTC. It translates to CATSRDEGTYNEQFF. The entire variable domain, with the rest obtained from reference TRBV15 and TRBJ2-1, is as follows: DAMVIQNPRYQVTQFGKPVTLSCSQTLNHNVMYWYQQKSSQAPKLLFHYYDKDFNNEADTPDNFQSRRPNTSFCFLDIRSPGLGDTAMYLCATSRDEGTYNEQFFGPGTRLTVL.

The genes are TRBV7-2 and TRBJ1-5; 7 bases are shared with TRBD1. The V segment lost 0 bases and the J segment 8 bases; nucleotides outside the gene matches: 4. From germline, CDR1 is SGHTA and CDR2 FQGNSA. There are 14 residues in the CDR3. The CDR3 region is CASSLAQGKKPQHF. CDR3 DNA sequence: TGTGCCAGCAGCTTAGCACAGGGGAAAAAGCCCCAGCATTTT.

The genes are TRBV6-6 and TRBJ2-4; the match to TRBD1 covers 8 bases. Per germline, CDR1 MNHNY and CDR2 SVGAGI (reference sequence). Unmatched junction bases numbered 6, after V lost 8 bases and J lost 6 bases. The CDR3 length is 13 residues. CDR3 sequence reads: CASLQGGANIQYF. As DNA, the CDR3 is TGTGCCAGCCTACAGGGGGGTGCAAACATTCAGTACTTC.

The chain is built from TRBV6-6 and TRBJ1-5, with a weak D call TRBD1 (5 bases). V lost 4 bases, J lost 3 bases, and 13 bases lay in between. The CDR3 consists of 15 residues. Germline V gene lookup returns CDR1 MNHNY and CDR2 SVGAGI (reference sequence). CDR3 sequence reads: CASSLSRATNQPQHF. CDR3 DNA: TGTGCCAGCAGTTTGTCCAGGGCGACCAATCAGCCCCAGCATTTT.

The V and J genes are TRBV7-2 and TRBJ2-3; 12 positions match TRBD2. The V gene end was trimmed by 5 bases and the J gene end by 4 bases; junction bases not matched to a gene: 13. CDR3 length: 18 amino acids. Germline V gene sequence: CDR1 SGHTA, CDR2 FQGNSA. The CDR3 spells CASSPSGASGRASDTQYF. CDR3 coding DNA: TGTGCCAGCAGCCCTAGCGGGGCTAGCGGGAGGGCATCAGATACGCAGTATTTT.

The chain employs TRBV23-1 and TRBJ2-3; D not resolved. TRBV23-1 is labeled an ORF, and its function is uncertain. The CDR3 is 13 amino acids. Deletions cut 8 bases from V and 2 bases from J, with 11 bases between. CDR3 in DNA: TGCGCCAGCGGCCTGGCTTTCACAGATACGCAGTATTTT. Protein sequence: CASGLAFTDTQYF.

This clone was observed once. This sequence joins TRBV5-6 and TRBJ2-1; possibly TRBD2 for D (5 bases). The CDR3 covers 13 residues. The V end was cut by 0 bases, the J end by 9 bases, with 10 bases between. CDR1 SGHDT and CDR2 YYEEEE come from the germline V gene. The CDR3 bases are TGTGCCAGCAGCTTGGGGGCGGGTGTTGAGCAGTTCTTC. Amino acid sequence: CASSLGAGVEQFF. The full variable domain, with the rest looked up from reference TRBV5-6 and TRBJ2-1, is DAGVTQSPTHLIKTRGQQVTLRCSPKSGHDTVSWYQQALGQGPQFIFQYYEEEERQRGNFPDRFSGHQFPNYSSELNVNALLLGDSALYLCASSLGAGVEQFFGPGTRLTVL.

The rearrangement uses TRBV11-2 and TRBJ2-5; no clear D gene. Germline V gives CDR1 SGHAT, CDR2 FQNNGV. The length of the CDR3 is 16 residues. Trimming took 3 bases from V and 1 from J, leaving 15 bases between them. The CDR3 loop is CASSFGRPIAQETQYF. The CDR3 bases are TGTGCCAGCAGCTTCGGCAGGCCTATTGCCCAAGAGACCCAGTACTTC.

V and J are TRBV6-1 and TRBJ2-1; tentative D call: TRBD2 (5 bases). Trimming pared 0 bases from V and 8 bases from J, leaving 14 bases between. CDR1 MNHNS and CDR2 SASEGT come from the germline V gene. The CDR3 is 15 amino acids. The DNA for the CDR3 is TGTGCCAGCAGTGAAGCGGGAGTAGGAGTGGATGAGCAGTTCTTC. As protein: CASSEAGVGVDEQFF.

This clone has at least ten counts. CDR3 nucleotides: TGTGCCAGCAGCGCGGGACAGGGGGTAAGTCAGCCCCAGCATTTT. It translates to CASSAGQGVSQPQHF. V usage is TRBV7-9 and J usage is TRBJ1-5, with TRBD1 identical over 11 bases. The germline CDR1 and CDR2 sequences are SEHNR and FQNEAQ (reference sequence). J lost 6 bases, V lost 5 bases, and 6 bases had no gene match. This CDR3 has 15 amino acids.

The chain has TRBV5-8 and TRBJ2-4; possibly TRBD1 for D (6 bases). The CDR3 sequence is 16 residues long. Germline V gene lookup returns CDR1 SGHTS and CDR2 YDEGEE. V lost 0 bases and J 0 bases, leaving 10 bases between the germline ends. The chain's CDR3 is CASSLVTGLAKNIQYF. The CDR3 nucleotides read TGTGCCAGCAGCTTGGTGACAGGACTAGCCAAAAACATTCAGTACTTC.